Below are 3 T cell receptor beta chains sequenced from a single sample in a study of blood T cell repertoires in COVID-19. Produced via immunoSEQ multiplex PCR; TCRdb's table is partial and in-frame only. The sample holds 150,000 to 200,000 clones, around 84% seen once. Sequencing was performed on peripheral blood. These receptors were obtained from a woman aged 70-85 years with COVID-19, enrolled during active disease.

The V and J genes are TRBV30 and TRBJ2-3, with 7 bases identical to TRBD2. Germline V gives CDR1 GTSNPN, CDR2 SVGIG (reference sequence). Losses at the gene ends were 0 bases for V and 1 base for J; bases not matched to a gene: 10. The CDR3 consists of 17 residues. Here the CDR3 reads CAWSVPVQGGGTDTQYF. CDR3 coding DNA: TGTGCCTGGAGTGTTCCCGTCCAGGGAGGGGGCACAGATACGCAGTATTTT.

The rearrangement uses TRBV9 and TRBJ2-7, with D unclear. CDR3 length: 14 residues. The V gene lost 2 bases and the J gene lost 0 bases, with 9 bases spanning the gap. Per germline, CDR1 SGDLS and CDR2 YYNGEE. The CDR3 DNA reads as TGTGCCAGCAGCGTCAACACGAACTCCTACGAGCAGTACTTC. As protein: CASSVNTNSYEQYF.

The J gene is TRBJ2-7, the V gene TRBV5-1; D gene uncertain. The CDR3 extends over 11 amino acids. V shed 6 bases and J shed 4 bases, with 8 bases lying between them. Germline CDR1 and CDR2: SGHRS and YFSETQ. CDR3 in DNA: TGCGCCAGCAAATCCCAATACGAGCAGTACTTC. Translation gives CASKSQYEQYF.